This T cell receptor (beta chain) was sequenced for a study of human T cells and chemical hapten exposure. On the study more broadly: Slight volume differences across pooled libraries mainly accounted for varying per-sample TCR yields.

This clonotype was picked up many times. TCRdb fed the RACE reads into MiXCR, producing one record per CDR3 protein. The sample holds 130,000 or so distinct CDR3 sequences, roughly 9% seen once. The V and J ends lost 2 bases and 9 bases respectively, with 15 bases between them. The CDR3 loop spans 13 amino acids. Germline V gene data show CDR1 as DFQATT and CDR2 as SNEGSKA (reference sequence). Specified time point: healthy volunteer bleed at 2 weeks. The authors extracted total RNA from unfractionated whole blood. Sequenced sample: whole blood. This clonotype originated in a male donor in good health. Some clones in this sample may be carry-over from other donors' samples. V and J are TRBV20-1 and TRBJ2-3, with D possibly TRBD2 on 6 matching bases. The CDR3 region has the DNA TGCAGTGCTAGATACCGCTGGGGGGAAACGCAGTATTTT. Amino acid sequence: CSARYRWGETQYF.